A single sample is the source of the 23 T cell receptor beta chains below, sequenced in a study of blood T cell repertoires in COVID-19. Libraries were prepared by immunoSEQ multiplex PCR; TCRdb keeps only in-frame clonotypes and omits some of them. The sample holds a few hundred thousand clones, approximately 89% seen once. Sample: peripheral blood. All receptors come from a man in his forties or fifties who had recovered from COVID-19.

This chain uses TRBV6-5 with TRBJ1-2; D is unresolved. Trimming took 10 bases from V and 0 from J, leaving 12 bases between them. This CDR3 is built from 13 residues. Germline values: CDR1 MNHEY, CDR2 SVGAGI. The CDR3 sequence is CATSVKSNYGYTF. For the CDR3, the DNA is TGTGCCACCTCGGTCAAATCTAACTATGGCTACACCTTC.

CDR3 in DNA: TGTGCCCGCTGGACAGGGGGCAAAAATTCACCCCTCCACTTT. This translates into CARWTGGKNSPLHF. The rearrangement joins TRBV2 to TRBJ1-6; TRBD1 aligns across 11 bases. The germline V gene encodes CDR1 SNHLY and CDR2 FYNNEI. The CDR3 extends over 14 amino acids. The V and J ends lost 11 bases and 7 bases, in that order; junction bases with no gene match: 7. The entire variable domain, with the rest obtained from reference TRBV2 and TRBJ1-6, is as follows: EPEVTQTPSHQVTQMGQEVILRCVPISNHLYFYWYRQILGQKVEFLVSFYNNEISEKSEIFDDQFSVERPDGSNFTLKIRSTKLEDSAMYFCARWTGGKNSPLHFGNGTRLTVT.

This clone turned up a few times. This rearrangement joins TRBV19 to TRBJ2-7; a weak D match, TRBD2 (5 bases). The CDR3 is made up of 17 amino acids. Trimming shortened V by 3 bases and J by 2 bases, and 20 bases separated the two germline ends. Germline values: CDR1 LNHDA, CDR2 SQIVND (reference sequence). DNA for the CDR3: TGTGCCAGTAGTATCACCAAGACTAATTGGGGTCCCTACGAGCAGTACTTC. Its protein product is CASSITKTNWGPYEQYF.

V usage is TRBV9 and J usage is TRBJ1-3; D might be TRBD1 (6 bases). Between the trimmed V and J ends, which lost 4 bases and 0 bases, there was a span of 17 bases. This CDR3 is built from 17 residues. Per germline, CDR1 SGDLS and CDR2 YYNGEE. CDR3: CASSSRGGFRSGNTIYF. For the CDR3, the DNA is TGTGCCAGCAGCTCCCGAGGGGGATTTCGCTCTGGAAACACCATATATTTT.

V is TRBV7-2 and J is TRBJ2-4; tentative D call: TRBD1 (6 bases). The CDR3 length is 17 residues. V lost 0 bases and J lost 1, with 13 bases in between. The germline CDR1 and CDR2 sequences are SGHTA and FQGNSA. Here the CDR3 reads CASSLALGTRAKNIQYF. In DNA, the CDR3 is TGTGCCAGCAGCTTAGCTCTCGGGACAAGGGCCAAAAACATTCAGTACTTC.

The chain carries TRBV19 and TRBJ2-1; 11 nucleotides line up with TRBD2. Germline V gene lookup returns CDR1 LNHDA and CDR2 SQIVND (reference sequence). The CDR3 extends over 14 amino acids. Unmatched junction bases numbered 8, after V lost 6 bases and J lost 10 bases. Here the CDR3 reads CASSELAGVGEQFF. CDR3 in DNA: TGTGCCAGTAGCGAACTAGCGGGAGTCGGGGAGCAGTTCTTC. The whole variable domain, remainder taken from reference TRBV19 and TRBJ2-1, is DGGITQSPKYLFRKEGQNVTLSCEQNLNHDAMYWYRQDPGQGLRLIYYSQIVNDFQKGDIAEGYSVSREKKESFPLTVTSAQKNPTAFYLCASSELAGVGEQFFGPGTRLTVL.

This clone appeared a single time. This chain links TRBV3-1 (or the pseudogene TRBV3-2) with TRBJ2-2, with a possible D match to TRBD1 (5 bases). Trimming removed 4 bases at V and 3 bases at J, with 9 bases between. The CDR3 is made up of 14 amino acids. The germline V gene has CDR1 LGHDT and CDR2 YNNKEL (reference sequence). The CDR3 loop is CASSRTGDTGELFF. The CDR3 DNA reads TGTGCCAGCAGCCGTACAGGTGACACCGGGGAGCTGTTTTTT.

This clone was found once. The chain links TRBV7-2 to TRBJ2-7; a weak D match, TRBD2 (6 bases). V lost 4 bases and J lost 1, with 14 bases in between. Germline CDR1 is SGHTA and CDR2 is FQGNSA. CDR3 length equals 15 residues. Here the CDR3 reads CASSYHGTGSYEQYF. DNA for the CDR3: TGTGCCAGCAGCTACCACGGGACTGGGTCCTACGAGCAGTACTTC.

This clone appeared a few times. The chain combines TRBV2 with TRBJ2-2; D call uncertain. There are 12 residues in the CDR3. The V gene lost 8 bases and the J gene lost 2 bases, with 6 bases spanning the gap. Germline lookup yields CDR1 SNHLY and CDR2 FYNNEI. CDR3 loop: CASLANTGELFF. The CDR3, as DNA: TGTGCCAGCCTGGCCAACACCGGGGAGCTGTTTTTT.

The chain has TRBV19 and TRBJ2-7, with D hard to call. Germline V gene lookup returns CDR1 LNHDA and CDR2 SQIVND (reference sequence). There are 13 residues in the CDR3. Trimming shortened V by 11 bases and J by 5 bases, and 19 bases separated the two germline ends. CDR3 protein: CASSTVSFHEQYF. For the CDR3, the DNA is TGTGCCTCAAGCACGGTCTCTTTCCACGAGCAGTACTTC.

V usage is TRBV6-5 and J usage is TRBJ2-1, with D possibly matching TRBD2 (6 bases). V lost 7 bases, J lost 4 bases, and 14 bases lay in between. This CDR3 is 14 amino acids long. Germline CDR1 and CDR2: MNHEY and SVGAGI. The CDR3 sequence: CASKTGTGYNEQFF. The CDR3 nucleotides read TGTGCCAGCAAAACCGGGACTGGGTACAATGAGCAGTTCTTC.

The chain couples TRBV9 to TRBJ1-4; D is unresolved. This CDR3 has 14 residues. Per the germline V gene, CDR1 is SGDLS and CDR2 is YYNGEE. V gave up 0 bases and J gave up 8 bases, with 11 bases separating them. CDR3: CASSVGGIGEKLFF. The CDR3 DNA is TGTGCCAGCAGCGTAGGAGGCATCGGGGAAAAACTGTTTTTT.

The J gene is TRBJ2-7, the V gene TRBV19; no definite D call. This CDR3 contains 11 residues. Trimming took off 3 bases at V and 5 bases at J, with 5 bases between the two ends. Looked up from germline, CDR1 is LNHDA and CDR2 is SQIVND (reference sequence). CDR3 coding DNA: TGTGCCAGTAGTATGTTCGACGAGCAGTACTTC. Protein product: CASSMFDEQYF.

This clone was detected once. The V call is TRBV7-3, the J call TRBJ2-3; D is perhaps TRBD1 (6 bases). With 5 bases removed from V and 5 bases from J, the gap between germline ends came to 23 bases. The germline CDR1 and CDR2 sequences are SGHTA and FQGTGA. CDR3 size: 17 residues. The CDR3, as DNA: TGTGCCAGCAGCCCCCCACTCAGGGGCTTGACCGGAGATACGCAGTATTTT. Translation gives CASSPPLRGLTGDTQYF.

The chain uses TRBV6-5 and TRBJ1-2, with TRBD1 identical over 11 bases. Germline CDR1 reads MNHEY; CDR2 reads SVGAGI. Trimming cost V 4 bases and J 3 bases; bases outside gene matches: 4. The CDR3 is 15 residues long. The CDR3: CASSSRTGGDYGYTF. The CDR3, as DNA: TGTGCCAGCAGTTCCAGGACAGGGGGCGACTATGGCTACACCTTC.

The chain employs TRBV4-1 and TRBJ2-3, with 7 bases fitting TRBD2. The CDR3 contains 16 residues. V gave up 1 base and J gave up 2 bases; unmatched junction bases: 6. Germline CDR1 and CDR2: MGHRA and YSYEKL. The CDR3 sequence: CASSQVTAGVTDTQYF. CDR3 sequence (DNA): TGCGCCAGCAGCCAAGTAACGGCGGGGGTCACAGATACGCAGTATTTT.

The rearrangement links TRBV12-3 or TRBV12-4 to TRBJ2-1, with D hard to call. The CDR3 runs to 13 residues. V lost 6 bases and J 7 bases, leaving 13 bases between the germline ends. The CDR3 region has the DNA TGTGCCAGCAGCCCCCCTATCCGGAATGAGCAGTTCTTC. It codes for CASSPPIRNEQFF.

The gene calls are TRBV6-2 or TRBV6-3 and TRBJ2-7, with 10 bases identical to TRBD1. The CDR3 has 14 amino acids. Germline values: CDR1 MNHEY, CDR2 SVGEGT. V trimming: 5 bases; J trimming: 6 bases; junction bases outside the gene matches: 7. CDR3 sequence (DNA): TGTGCCAGCAGTACACGGGACAGGGGCCCCGAGCAGTACTTC. Translating it yields CASSTRDRGPEQYF.

The chain recombines TRBV5-1 with TRBJ1-2, with TRBD1 as a possible D gene (5 bases). CDR3 length: 14 amino acids. Germline values: CDR1 SGHRS, CDR2 YFSETQ. V lost 0 bases and J lost 4, with 10 bases in between. In DNA form, the CDR3 reads TGCGCCAGCAGCTTGGAAGGGGTAACCTATGGCTACACCTTC. Translated, it gives CASSLEGVTYGYTF.

V gene TRBV10-1 combines with J gene TRBJ1-2; 7 nucleotides align to TRBD1. The CDR3 extends over 17 amino acids. Germline V gives CDR1 WNHNN, CDR2 SYGVQD (reference sequence). Trimming at V came to 0 bases and at J to 6 bases, leaving 13 bases not matched to a gene. Here the CDR3 reads CASSESRISSRGHGYTF. The CDR3, as DNA: TGCGCCAGCAGTGAGTCAAGGATTTCGTCAAGGGGGCATGGCTACACCTTC.

The V gene is TRBV9, the J gene TRBJ2-3, with 11 bases identical to TRBD2. Trimming cost V 2 bases and J 2 bases; bases outside gene matches: 4. Germline V gene lookup returns CDR1 SGDLS and CDR2 YYNGEE. The CDR3 is 16 residues long. CDR3 protein: CASSVIAGGPTDTQYF. As DNA, the CDR3 is TGTGCCAGCAGCGTGATAGCGGGGGGGCCCACAGATACGCAGTATTTT.

The chain carries TRBV5-6 and TRBJ1-4; TRBD1 matches 9 bases. V was pared by 2 bases and J by 3 bases, with 5 bases of the junction left unmatched. The CDR3 is 16 amino acids. In germline, CDR1 is SGHDT, CDR2 YYEEEE. Here the CDR3 reads CASSFDRGNSNEKLFF. The CDR3 region has the DNA TGTGCCAGCAGCTTCGACAGGGGGAATTCTAATGAAAAACTGTTTTTT.

This sequence joins TRBV19 and TRBJ2-7; 8 bases agree with TRBD1. The CDR3 has 15 residues. The germline gives CDR1 LNHDA, CDR2 SQIVND (reference sequence). The J segment lost 5 bases and the V segment lost 3 bases, leaving 9 bases of the junction unmatched. Written as DNA, the CDR3 is TGTGCCAGTAGTATTCGGACAGGGAAGATCCACGAGCAGTACTTC. This translates into CASSIRTGKIHEQYF.